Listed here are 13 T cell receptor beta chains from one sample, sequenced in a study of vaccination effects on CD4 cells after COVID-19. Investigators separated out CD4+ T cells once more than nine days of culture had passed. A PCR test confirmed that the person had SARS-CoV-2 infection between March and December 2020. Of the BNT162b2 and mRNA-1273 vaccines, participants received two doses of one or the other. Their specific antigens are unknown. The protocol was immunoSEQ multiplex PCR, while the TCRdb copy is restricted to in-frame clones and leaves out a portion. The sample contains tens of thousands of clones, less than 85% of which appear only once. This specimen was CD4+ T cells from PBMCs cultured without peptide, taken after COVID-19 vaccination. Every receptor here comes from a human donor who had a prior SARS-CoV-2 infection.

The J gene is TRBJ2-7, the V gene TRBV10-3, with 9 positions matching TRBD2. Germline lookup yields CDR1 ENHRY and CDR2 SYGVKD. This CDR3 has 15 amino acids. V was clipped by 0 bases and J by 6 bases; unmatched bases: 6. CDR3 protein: CAISESGGRAGEQYF. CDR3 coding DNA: TGTGCCATCAGTGAGTCTGGCGGGAGGGCCGGCGAGCAGTACTTC.

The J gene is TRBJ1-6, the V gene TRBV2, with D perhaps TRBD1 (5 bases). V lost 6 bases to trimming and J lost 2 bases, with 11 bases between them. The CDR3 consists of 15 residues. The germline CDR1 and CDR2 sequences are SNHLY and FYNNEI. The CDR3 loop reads CASRGGAPYNSPLHF. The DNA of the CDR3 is TGTGCCAGCAGGGGAGGGGCTCCCTATAATTCACCCCTCCACTTT.

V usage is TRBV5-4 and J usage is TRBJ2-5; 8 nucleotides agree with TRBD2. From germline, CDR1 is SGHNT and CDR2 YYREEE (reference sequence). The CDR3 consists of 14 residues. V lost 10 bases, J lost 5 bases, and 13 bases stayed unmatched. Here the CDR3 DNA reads TGTGCCGCTAATTCCGGGGGGGCTGTTGAGACCCAGTACTTC. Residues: CAANSGGAVETQYF.

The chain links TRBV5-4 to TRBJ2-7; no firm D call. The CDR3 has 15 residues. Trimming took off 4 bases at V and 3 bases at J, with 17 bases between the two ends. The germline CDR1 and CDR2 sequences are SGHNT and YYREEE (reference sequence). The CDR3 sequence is CASSGRPAAGYEQYF. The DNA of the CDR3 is TGTGCCAGCAGCGGCCGACCGGCAGCTGGCTACGAGCAGTACTTC.

CDR3: CASSGREGTNEKLFF. Here the CDR3 DNA reads TGCGCCAGCAGTGGGCGGGAAGGGACTAATGAAAAACTGTTTTTT. The chain carries TRBV10-2 and TRBJ1-4, with D uncertain. Germline lookup yields CDR1 WSHSY and CDR2 SAAADI. Trimming stripped 4 bases from V and 2 bases from J, with 11 bases between. The length of the CDR3 is 15 residues.

CDR3 sequence reads: CASSQTRERLYEQYF. The CDR3 bases are TGTGCCAGCAGCCAAACCCGGGAGAGGCTATACGAGCAGTACTTC. The chain is built from TRBV3-1 (or the pseudogene TRBV3-2) and TRBJ2-7; weak D call: TRBD2 (6 bases). Deletions cut 2 bases from V and 4 bases from J, with 15 bases between. The CDR3 contains 15 residues. From germline, CDR1 is LGHDT and CDR2 YNNKEL (reference sequence).

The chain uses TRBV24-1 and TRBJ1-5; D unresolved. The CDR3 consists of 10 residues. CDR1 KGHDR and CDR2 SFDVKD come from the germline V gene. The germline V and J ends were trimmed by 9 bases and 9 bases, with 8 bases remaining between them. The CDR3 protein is CATPMRPQHF. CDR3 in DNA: TGTGCCACCCCCATGAGGCCCCAGCATTTT.

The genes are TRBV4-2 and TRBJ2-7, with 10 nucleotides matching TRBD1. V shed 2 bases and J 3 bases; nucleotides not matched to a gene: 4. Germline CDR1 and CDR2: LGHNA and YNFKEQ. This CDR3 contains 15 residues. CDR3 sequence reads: CASSQWTGGVYEQYF. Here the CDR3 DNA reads TGTGCCAGCAGCCAATGGACAGGGGGAGTCTACGAGCAGTACTTC.

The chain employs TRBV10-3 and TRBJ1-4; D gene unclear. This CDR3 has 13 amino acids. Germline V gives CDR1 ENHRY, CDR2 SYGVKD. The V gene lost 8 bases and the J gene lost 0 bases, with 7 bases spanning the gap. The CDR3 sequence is CAIGSATNEKLFF. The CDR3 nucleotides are TGTGCCATCGGGTCTGCAACTAATGAAAAACTGTTTTTT.

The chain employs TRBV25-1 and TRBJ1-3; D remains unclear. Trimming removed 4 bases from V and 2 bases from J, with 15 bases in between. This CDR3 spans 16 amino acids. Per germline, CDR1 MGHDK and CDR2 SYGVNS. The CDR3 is CASSGQVGWPGNTIYF. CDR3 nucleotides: TGTGCCAGCAGTGGACAAGTGGGGTGGCCTGGAAACACCATATATTTT.

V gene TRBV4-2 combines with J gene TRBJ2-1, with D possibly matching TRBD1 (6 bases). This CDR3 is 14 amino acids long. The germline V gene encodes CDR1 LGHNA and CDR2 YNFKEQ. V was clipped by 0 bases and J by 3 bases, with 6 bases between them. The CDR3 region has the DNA TGTGCCAGCAGCCAAGACAGGGGCTACAATGAGCAGTTCTTC. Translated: CASSQDRGYNEQFF.

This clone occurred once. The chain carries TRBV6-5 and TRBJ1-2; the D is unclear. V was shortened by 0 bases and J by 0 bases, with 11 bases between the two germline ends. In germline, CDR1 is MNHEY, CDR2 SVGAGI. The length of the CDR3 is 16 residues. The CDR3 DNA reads TGTGCCAGCAGTTACTCTCCCGGCAGAGCTAACTATGGCTACACCTTC. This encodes CASSYSPGRANYGYTF.

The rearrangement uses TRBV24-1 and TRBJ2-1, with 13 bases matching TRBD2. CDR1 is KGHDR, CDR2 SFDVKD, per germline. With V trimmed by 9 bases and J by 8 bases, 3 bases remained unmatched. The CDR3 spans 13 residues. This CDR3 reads CATGTSGMYEQFF. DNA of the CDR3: TGTGCCACCGGGACTAGCGGGATGTATGAGCAGTTCTTC.